This TCR beta chain was documented in a study of tumor and adjacent non-tumor tissue in lung cancer. The overall study: The patients, 10 to 11 men and a handful of women, were about 30 to 76 with stage I to III disease. Overall study findings and caveats: TCR diversity was significantly greater in tumor than normal lung tissue. Tumor repertoires had a smaller top 100 clone share than normal lung.

CDR3 length: 16 amino acids. Germline V gene lookup returns CDR1 SGHRS and CDR2 YFSETQ. V lost 4 bases and J lost 3; bases outside the gene matches: 8. TCRbeta libraries were built with three rounds of nested PCR, modified from ARM-PCR. TCRdb reanalysed the multiplex PCR reads using MiXCR and keeps one entry per CDR3 protein. The table records 80,000 to 100,000 distinct CDR3 sequences, 75% to 85% of them present only once. RNA was extracted from bulk tissue without any cell sorting. Distant lung tissue was collected more than 3 cm away from the tumor edge. As regards this clonotype: Its antigen remains unknown. Possible read error: a much larger clone is one base away.

Sequenced input: distant non-tumor lung tissue. The chain carries TRBV5-1 and TRBJ1-1, with TRBD1 matching 11 bases. The receptor comes from a man aged 55 to 70 with small cell lung cancer. The CDR3 nucleotides are TGCGCCAGCAGCAGGGGACAGGGGGTAGGGGACACTGAAGCTTTCTTT. It is translated as CASSRGQGVGDTEAFF.